What follows are 21 T cell receptor beta chains derived from one specimen sequenced in a study of cytomegalovirus exposure and HLA in healthy donors. PCR used 60 Vbeta primers and 13 Jbeta primers. The assay was immunoSEQ multiplex PCR, and TCRdb's table has in-frame clones only and misses some. The repertoire holds 90,000 or so clones, with roughly four fifths as singletons. The sample taken for sequencing was PBMCs. Source of these receptors: a man aged 25 to 40 in good health and CMV-seropositive.

The V and J genes are TRBV27 and TRBJ1-5, with D uncertain. Germline loops: CDR1 MNHEY, CDR2 SMNVEV (reference sequence). The length of the CDR3 is 14 residues. V was shortened by 3 bases and J by 3 bases, with 9 bases between the two germline ends. Here the CDR3 DNA reads TGTGCCAGCAGTTTCGGCGGATCCAATCAGCCCCAGCATTTT. This translates into CASSFGGSNQPQHF.

Only a few counts were recorded for this clone. The DNA of the CDR3 is TGTGCCAGCAGACCTTTGTACGCCAACCCGGGACAGGGAGGACAGCCCCAGCATTTT. It specifies CASRPLYANPGQGGQPQHF. This chain connects TRBV28 to TRBJ1-5; 9 bases match TRBD1. V lost 6 bases and J lost 7; bases outside the gene matches: 22. Germline V gene lookup returns CDR1 MDHEN and CDR2 SYDVKM. The CDR3 is 19 residues long.

The gene calls are TRBV11-3 and TRBJ2-2, with D perhaps TRBD2 (5 bases). This CDR3 has 12 amino acids. Germline CDR1 and CDR2: SGHNT and YENEEA. V was pared by 5 bases and J by 7 bases, with 8 bases between. The CDR3 DNA reads as TGTGCCAGCAGCCTCCGGGGCGGGGAGCTGTTTTTT. Translating it yields CASSLRGGELFF.

In this sample, this clone turned up once. The chain recombines TRBV30 with TRBJ2-3; D might be TRBD2 (5 bases). V was trimmed by 0 bases and J by 6 bases, leaving 10 bases between them. Germline values: CDR1 GTSNPN, CDR2 SVGIG (reference sequence). The CDR3 totals 13 residues. CDR3 nucleotides: TGTGCCTGGAGTGTAAGAGGGTCGGATACGCAGTATTTT. Translated, it gives CAWSVRGSDTQYF.

This clone was detected a few times. This chain uses TRBV4-1 with TRBJ2-6; D ambiguous. Germline V gene sequence: CDR1 MGHRA, CDR2 YSYEKL. V was pared by 0 bases and J by 3 bases, with 15 bases between. The CDR3 spans 18 residues. The DNA of the CDR3 is TGCGCCAGCAGCCAAGATGAGGAACGGGTGTTTGGGGCCAACGTCCTGACTTTC. This translates into CASSQDEERVFGANVLTF.

The J gene is TRBJ1-2, the V gene TRBV6-5, with D hard to call. The CDR3 runs 13 residues. Germline V lookup: CDR1 MNHEY, CDR2 SVGAGI. V dropped 8 bases and J dropped 4 bases, with 14 bases sitting between them. This CDR3 reads CASQPGGPYGYTF. CDR3 DNA sequence: TGTGCCAGCCAGCCCGGCGGGCCCTATGGCTACACCTTC.

The chain carries TRBV7-9 and TRBJ2-7, with a possible D match to TRBD2 (6 bases). Germline loops: CDR1 SEHNR, CDR2 FQNEAQ (reference sequence). The length of the CDR3 is 15 residues. Trimming removed 3 bases at V and 0 bases at J, with 12 bases between. CDR3 bases: TGTGCCAGCAGCTTCCCCGGAGGGCGCTCCTACGAGCAGTACTTC. This codes for CASSFPGGRSYEQYF. Drawing the rest from reference TRBV7-9 and TRBJ2-7, the complete variable domain is DTGVSQNPRHKITKRGQNVTFRCDPISEHNRLYWYRQTLGQGPEFLTYFQNEAQLEKSRLLSDRFSAERPKGSFSTLEIQRTEQGDSAMYLCASSFPGGRSYEQYFGPGTRLTVT.

The chain combines TRBV2 with TRBJ2-1; 14 bases map to TRBD2. The CDR3 extends over 20 amino acids. Trimming removed 6 bases from V and 0 bases from J; junction bases left unmatched: 13. Germline assignment: CDR1 SNHLY and CDR2 FYNNEI. The CDR3 DNA follows: TGTGCCAGCAGCCCCGGACTAGCGGGAGGCTCAATTAGCTCCTACAATGAGCAGTTCTTC. Its protein is CASSPGLAGGSISSYNEQFF.

The genes are TRBV5-6 and TRBJ2-5, with D hard to call. The CDR3 has 14 amino acids. Germline V gives CDR1 SGHDT, CDR2 YYEEEE. The V end was cut by 3 bases, the J end by 3 bases, with 12 bases between. The CDR3 DNA is TGTGCCAGCAGCTCGGCCCCGACTGAAGAGACCCAGTACTTC. This gives the protein CASSSAPTEETQYF.

This clone has more than one count but fewer than ten. The rearrangement links TRBV28 to TRBJ1-2, with 8 bases fitting TRBD1. The CDR3 is 13 residues long. Germline loops: CDR1 MDHEN, CDR2 SYDVKM. V dropped 3 bases and J dropped 8; count of bases not matched to a gene: 5. CDR3 nucleotides: TGTGCCAGCAGTTTTTCGGACAGGGACGGCTACACCTTC. It specifies CASSFSDRDGYTF.

The chain uses TRBV2 and TRBJ1-2; D gene unclear. The CDR3 spans 13 residues. Germline V gives CDR1 SNHLY, CDR2 FYNNEI. V dropped 2 bases and J dropped 5 bases, with 9 bases sitting between them. The DNA for the CDR3 is TGTGCCAGCAGTGAACCGGGGAGATATGGCTACACCTTC. This gives the protein CASSEPGRYGYTF.

J is TRBJ2-1 and V is TRBV6-1; D unclear. The CDR3 sequence is 14 residues long. From germline, CDR1 is MNHNS and CDR2 SASEGT. The V end lost 1 base, the J end lost 6 bases, and 10 bases lay between the germline ends. CDR3 in DNA: TGTGCCAGCAGTGAAGGAGTAGTTGGCAATGAGCAGTTCTTC. Protein sequence: CASSEGVVGNEQFF.

V is TRBV10-3 and J is TRBJ1-5; D unclear. The germline V and J ends were trimmed by 6 bases and 1 base, with 13 bases remaining between them. The V gene's germline CDR1 is ENHRY and CDR2 SYGVKD. CDR3 length: 15 residues. The CDR3 nucleotides are TGTGCCATCAGCGCAAACAGCGGAAGCAATCAGCCCCAGCATTTT. Translation: CAISANSGSNQPQHF.

The sample holds a few counts of this clone. The V call is TRBV7-2, the J call TRBJ1-5; D not resolved. Deletions cut 4 bases from V and 3 bases from J, with 4 bases between. This CDR3 region has 12 residues. The germline V gene encodes CDR1 SGHTA and CDR2 FQGNSA. The CDR3 bases are TGTGCCAGCAGCTCCCTCAATCAGCCCCAGCATTTT. Its translation: CASSSLNQPQHF.

The chain links TRBV5-4 to TRBJ2-7; 10 positions match TRBD2. Germline V gene lookup returns CDR1 SGHNT and CDR2 YYREEE (reference sequence). This CDR3 is built from 15 residues. Losses at the gene ends were 4 bases for V and 3 bases for J; bases not matched to a gene: 7. The DNA of the CDR3 is TGTGCCAGCAGCCAAGCAGCTAGCGGGAGCTACGAGCAGTACTTC. It yields the protein CASSQAASGSYEQYF.

The V gene is TRBV29-1, the J gene TRBJ2-3, with D perhaps TRBD1 (6 bases). This CDR3 is built from 14 residues. V lost 8 bases, J lost 2 bases, and 17 bases lay in between. Germline V CDR1 and CDR2: SQVTM, ANQGSEA. The CDR3 loop is CSHITGTTTDTQYF. CDR3 coding DNA: TGCAGCCACATCACAGGGACGACCACAGATACGCAGTATTTT.

This clone was seen just once. The genes are TRBV11-2 and TRBJ1-5; perhaps TRBD1 as D (5 bases). The germline V gene encodes CDR1 SGHAT and CDR2 FQNNGV. Trimming cost V 0 bases and J 2 bases, with 8 bases left between them. The CDR3 is 15 residues long. CDR3 bases: TGTGCCAGCAGCTTAGAGGGACTTCGCAATCAGCCCCAGCATTTT. It codes for CASSLEGLRNQPQHF.

The table lists this clone with a few counts. The rearrangement links TRBV5-6 to TRBJ1-1, with 7 bases that match TRBD1. The V segment lost 3 bases and the J segment 7 bases; nucleotides outside the gene matches: 12. The CDR3 has 15 residues. Germline CDR1 and CDR2: SGHDT and YYEEEE. CDR3 residues: CASSSRDSYLSEAFF. The CDR3 nucleotides read TGTGCCAGCAGCTCCCGGGACAGTTATCTAAGTGAAGCTTTCTTT.

This clone was found a few times. The chain couples TRBV27 to TRBJ2-7, with D possibly being TRBD2 (5 bases). Germline V gene sequence: CDR1 MNHEY, CDR2 SMNVEV (reference sequence). Trimming removed 8 bases at V and 4 bases at J, with 18 bases between. There are 14 residues in the CDR3. Written as DNA, the CDR3 is TGTGCCAGCCGTACCGGGAACTTCCCTTACGAGCAGTACTTC. This codes for CASRTGNFPYEQYF.

The V call is TRBV5-1, the J call TRBJ2-2; the D gene is possibly TRBD2 (6 bases). CDR1 and CDR2 (germline): SGHRS, YFSETQ. This CDR3 contains 14 residues. Trimming pared 7 bases from V and 5 bases from J, leaving 15 bases between. For the CDR3, the DNA is TGCGCCAGCTCGTCGAGAGGAGGGACCGGGGAGCTGTTTTTT. This encodes CASSSRGGTGELFF.

The chain combines TRBV5-1 with TRBJ2-1, with 10 bases matching TRBD1. Germline CDR1 is SGHRS and CDR2 is YFSETQ. Trimming took 4 bases from V and 6 from J; bases not matched to a gene: 7. This CDR3 region has 15 residues. This CDR3 is CASSLTGGERNEQFF. CDR3 nucleotide sequence: TGCGCCAGCAGCCTGACAGGGGGCGAGCGCAATGAGCAGTTCTTC.